These 3 T cell receptor beta chains originate from one sample sequenced in a study of cytomegalovirus exposure and HLA in healthy donors. Use of 60 Vbeta and 13 Jbeta primers characterized the PCR. Libraries were prepared by immunoSEQ multiplex PCR; TCRdb keeps only in-frame clonotypes and omits some of them. The sample consists of 95,000 to 150,000 clones, 76% of them appearing once. The sample comprised PBMCs. The receptors shown here come from a man aged 50-60 years in good health and CMV-seronegative.

This clone appeared once. The V gene is TRBV7-2, the J gene TRBJ2-7; TRBD1 agrees at 9 bases. The CDR3 totals 15 residues. After removal of 1 base from V and 10 bases from J, the junction contained 11 bases not matched to a gene. CDR1 SGHTA and CDR2 FQGNSA come from the germline V gene. The CDR3: CASSLVGGDRENQYF. The CDR3 DNA is TGTGCCAGCAGCTTAGTGGGTGGGGACAGGGAAAACCAGTACTTC.

The chain recombines TRBV28 with TRBJ2-3; TRBD1 matches 7 bases. The CDR3 sequence is 14 residues long. The V and J ends lost 2 bases and 5 bases, in that order; junction bases with no gene match: 4. Germline CDR1 and CDR2: MDHEN and SYDVKM. CDR3 bases: TGTGCCAGCAGTTTACCGAGGGGGCAAGATACGCAGTATTTT. As protein: CASSLPRGQDTQYF. The whole variable domain, remainder taken from reference TRBV28 and TRBJ2-3, is DVKVTQSSRYLVKRTGEKVFLECVQDMDHENMFWYRQDPGLGLRLIYFSYDVKMKEKGDIPEGYSVSREKKERFSLILESASTNQTSMYLCASSLPRGQDTQYFGPGTRLTVL.

The chain couples TRBV5-6 to TRBJ1-1, with 7 bases that match TRBD1. V lost 3 bases and J lost 1; bases outside the gene matches: 3. The CDR3 length is 14 residues. Germline assignment: CDR1 SGHDT and CDR2 YYEEEE. CDR3 residues: CASSYRQGNTEAFF. The DNA for the CDR3 is TGTGCCAGCAGCTATCGACAGGGGAACACTGAAGCTTTCTTT.